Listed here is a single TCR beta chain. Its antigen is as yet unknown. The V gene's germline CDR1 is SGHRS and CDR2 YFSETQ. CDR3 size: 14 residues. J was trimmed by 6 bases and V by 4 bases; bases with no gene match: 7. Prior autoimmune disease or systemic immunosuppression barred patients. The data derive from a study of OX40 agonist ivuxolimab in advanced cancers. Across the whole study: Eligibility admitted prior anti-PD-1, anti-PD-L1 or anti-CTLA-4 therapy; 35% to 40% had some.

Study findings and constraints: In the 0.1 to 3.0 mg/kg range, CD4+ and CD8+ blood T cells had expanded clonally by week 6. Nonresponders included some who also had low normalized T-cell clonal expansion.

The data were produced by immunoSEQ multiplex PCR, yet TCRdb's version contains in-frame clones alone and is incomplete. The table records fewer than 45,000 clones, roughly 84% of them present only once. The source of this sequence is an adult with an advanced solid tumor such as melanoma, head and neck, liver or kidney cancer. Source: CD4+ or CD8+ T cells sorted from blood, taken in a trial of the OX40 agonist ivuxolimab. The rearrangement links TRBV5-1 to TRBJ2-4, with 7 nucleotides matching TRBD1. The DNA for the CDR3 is TGCGCCAGCAGCAGAAGCGACAGGGCAAACATTCAGTACTTC. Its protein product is CASSRSDRANIQYF.